This T cell receptor (beta chain) originates from a study of identifying expanded T cells in peripheral blood. A word on this clone: No antigen is known for it.

Collection occurred without any documented infections or immune events in donors. Assay used: immunoSEQ multiplex PCR; TCRdb lists only in-frame clones, some missing. The repertoire holds roughly 81,000 clones, 65% to 85% seen once, with roughly a fifth in the top ten. Findings and caveats of the study: Technical replicates showed approximately 1.2 changed clones; roughly two weeks 15 to 20; four weeks 19.

Germline V lookup: CDR1 GTSNPN, CDR2 SVGIG (reference sequence). With V trimmed by 1 base and J by 3 bases, 3 bases remained unmatched. The CDR3 runs 13 residues. This chain links TRBV30 with TRBJ2-7; TRBD2 aligns across 7 bases. This receptor was obtained from a person between 18 and 75 years old in good health. What was sequenced was blood. CDR3 DNA: TGTGCCTGGAGTGGGACTAGGAACTACGAGCAGTACTTC. Translated, it gives CAWSGTRNYEQYF.